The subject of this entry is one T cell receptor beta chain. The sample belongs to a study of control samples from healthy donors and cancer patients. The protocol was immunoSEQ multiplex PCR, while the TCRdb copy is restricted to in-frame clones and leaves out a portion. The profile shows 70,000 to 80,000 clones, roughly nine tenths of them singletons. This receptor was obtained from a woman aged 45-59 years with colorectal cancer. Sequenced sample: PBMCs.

The CDR3 loop reads CSVSRRTGDQETQYF. The CDR3 nucleotides are TGCAGCGTTTCGCGTCGGACAGGGGATCAAGAGACCCAGTACTTC. The gene calls are TRBV29-1 and TRBJ2-5; 9 bases are a match to TRBD1. This CDR3 is built from 15 residues. After removal of 5 bases from V and 2 bases from J, the junction contained 9 bases not matched to a gene. Germline-derived CDR1 and CDR2 are SQVTM and ANQGSEA.